One sample yielded the 16 T cell receptor beta chains listed below, sequenced in a study of cytomegalovirus exposure and HLA in healthy donors (TCRdb year 2017). The library was prepared using the immunoSEQ multiplex PCR assay. For the multiplex PCR, a mixture combining 60 forward primers for TCR Vbeta segments and 13 reverse primers for TCR Jbeta segments was used. This is the immuneACCESS table as TCRdb keeps it, with only in-frame sequences that have V and J called. A part of the clones is gone; compared with another copy, unresolved V genes explain less than half, and the rest is unexplained. For this sample the table gives approximately 100,000 clones, of which roughly 71% were detected only once. The ten largest clonotypes hold approximately 10% of the sample. Sequenced: PBMCs. These receptors originate from a man in his forties in good health and CMV-seropositive.

The rearrangement links TRBV7-8 to TRBJ1-2; tentatively, D is TRBD1 (6 bases). Per the germline V gene, CDR1 is SGHVS and CDR2 is FQNEAQ. Trimming stripped 5 bases from V and 4 bases from J, with 14 bases between. CDR3 length: 14 residues. CDR3 DNA sequence: TGTGCCAGCAGCCCGAAGGGGGTTGCCTATGGCTACACCTTC. As protein: CASSPKGVAYGYTF.

With regard to this clone: This sample includes further DNA sequences coding for the same CDR3. The chain combines TRBV30 with TRBJ1-4; D is perhaps TRBD1 (6 bases). Germline CDR1 GTSNPN, CDR2 SVGIG (reference sequence). V was cut by 5 bases and J by 8 bases, with 15 bases left in between. CDR3 length equals 13 residues. The CDR3 bases are TGTGCCTGGTCGGGGGGGCTGGGCGAAAAACTGTTTTTT. It is translated as CAWSGGLGEKLFF.

V and J are TRBV15 and TRBJ1-3; D call uncertain. Germline V gives CDR1 LNHNV, CDR2 YYDKDF (reference sequence). V was cut by 0 bases and J by 0 bases, with 6 bases left in between. There are 15 residues in the CDR3. CDR3 sequence: CATSRDQASGNTIYF. The CDR3 region has the DNA TGTGCCACCAGCAGAGATCAAGCCTCTGGAAACACCATATATTTT.

In its sample, this clone was seen once. The chain carries TRBV5-6 and TRBJ2-1; possibly TRBD2 for D (5 bases). Germline V gives CDR1 SGHDT, CDR2 YYEEEE. The V end was cut by 1 base, the J end by 2 bases, with 10 bases between. CDR3 size: 15 residues. The CDR3 spells CASSLPPGAYNEQFF. Here the CDR3 DNA reads TGTGCCAGCAGCTTGCCTCCCGGGGCCTACAATGAGCAGTTCTTC.

This clone appeared a few times. The V gene is TRBV29-1, the J gene TRBJ1-2, with D possibly TRBD1 on 5 matching bases. The CDR3 is made up of 16 amino acids. Trimming removed 7 bases from V and 0 bases from J, with 21 bases in between. Germline loops: CDR1 SQVTM, CDR2 ANQGSEA. The CDR3: CSGKLRQSDPNYGYTF. CDR3 nucleotides: TGCAGCGGTAAGCTACGACAGTCAGATCCTAACTATGGCTACACCTTC.

This clone occurred a few times. At one boundary the junction diverges from the germline segment, which might be a read error. The DNA of the CDR3 is TGTTCCAGCAGCCCAAAAGAAGTCACGGACTATGGCTACACCTTC. This sequence encodes CSSSPKEVTDYGYTF. This chain uses TRBV7-9 with TRBJ1-2; D call uncertain. CDR1 is SEHNR, CDR2 FQNEAQ, per germline (reference sequence). The CDR3 consists of 15 residues.

The chain uses TRBV27 and TRBJ2-1, with 12 bases matching TRBD2. Trimming took 7 bases from V and 0 from J; bases not matched to a gene: 10. CDR1 is MNHEY and CDR2 is SMNVEV in the germline V gene (reference sequence). The CDR3 is made up of 18 amino acids. The CDR3 DNA is TGTGCCAGCAATTTTCCTCCGGGACTAGCGGGCTCCTACAATGAGCAGTTCTTC. Protein sequence: CASNFPPGLAGSYNEQFF.

There are a few counts of this clone. Germline and junction disagree at one end, which may indicate a read error. The chain is built from TRBV9 and TRBJ2-3; no clear D gene. The CDR3 is 15 residues long. Germline assignment: CDR1 SGDLS and CDR2 YYNGEE. CDR3 sequence reads: CASSVDHSPTNTQYF. CDR3 nucleotides: TGTGCCAGCAGCGTAGATCACAGCCCCACAAATACGCAGTATTTT. The variable domain in full, completed from reference TRBV9 and TRBJ2-3, reads DSGVTQTPKHLITATGQRVTLRCSPRSGDLSVYWYQQSLDQGLQFLIQYYNGEERAKGNILERFSAQQFPDLHSELNLSSLELGDSALYFCASSVDHSPTNTQYFGPGTRLTVL.

This clone was seen a handful of times. The genes are TRBV20-1 and TRBJ2-1; D may be TRBD1 (5 bases). The germline CDR1 and CDR2 sequences are DFQATT and SNEGSKA (reference sequence). There are 11 residues in the CDR3. V lost 6 bases and J 8 bases, leaving 11 bases between the germline ends. CDR3 coding DNA: TGCAGTGCAGGAAGGGGCTATGAGCAGTTCTTC. This translates into CSAGRGYEQFF.

J is TRBJ2-5 and V is TRBV5-1, with 7 bases matching TRBD1. The CDR3 runs 14 residues. Germline lookup yields CDR1 SGHRS and CDR2 YFSETQ. The junction had 7 bases not matched to a gene; V was cut back by 4 bases and J by 4 bases. This chain's CDR3 is CASSPGTDRETQYF. The CDR3 DNA sequence: TGCGCCAGCAGCCCTGGGACAGACAGAGAGACCCAGTACTTC.

Concerning this clone: This same CDR3 is encoded by further DNA sequences in the sample. The chain couples TRBV29-1 to TRBJ2-3, with TRBD2 matching over 8 bases. The length of the CDR3 is 12 residues. Trimming took 7 bases from V and 3 from J; bases not matched to a gene: 3. CDR1 is SQVTM, CDR2 ANQGSEA, per germline. Here the CDR3 DNA reads TGCAGCGCGGGACTAGGTACAGATACGCAGTATTTT. Its protein product is CSAGLGTDTQYF.

This chain links TRBV5-1 with TRBJ2-1; 10 bases are a match to TRBD1. The CDR3 has 16 amino acids. V gave up 0 bases and J gave up 2 bases; unmatched junction bases: 2. Germline V CDR1 and CDR2: SGHRS, YFSETQ. The CDR3 spells CASSLVGTGAYNEQFF. In DNA form, the CDR3 reads TGCGCCAGCAGCTTGGTTGGGACAGGGGCCTACAATGAGCAGTTCTTC. The variable domain in full, completed from reference TRBV5-1 and TRBJ2-1, reads KAGVTQTPRYLIKTRGQQVTLSCSPISGHRSVSWYQQTPGQGLQFLFEYFSETQRNKGNFPGRFSGRQFSNSRSEMNVSTLELGDSALYLCASSLVGTGAYNEQFFGPGTRLTVL.

The V gene is TRBV6-6, the J gene TRBJ1-1; 8 bases are a match to TRBD1. Trimming cost V 4 bases and J 2 bases; bases outside gene matches: 9. The CDR3 loop spans 16 amino acids. Germline values: CDR1 MNHNY, CDR2 SVGAGI (reference sequence). The CDR3 DNA reads as TGTGCCAGCAGTTTGGGCTCCAGGGGGCTTAACACTGAAGCTTTCTTT. Encoded protein: CASSLGSRGLNTEAFF.

This chain joins TRBV7-8 and TRBJ2-7; D is possibly TRBD1 (6 bases). The germline CDR1 and CDR2 sequences are SGHVS and FQNEAQ. Trimming removed 1 base from V and 6 bases from J, with 19 bases in between. The CDR3 sequence is 16 residues long. For the CDR3, the DNA is TGTGCCAGCAGCTTAGACCCCGGACAGCGGATTGGCGAGCAGTACTTC. The encoded protein is CASSLDPGQRIGEQYF. Drawing the rest from reference TRBV7-8 and TRBJ2-7, the complete variable domain is GAGVSQSPRYKVAKRGQDVALRCDPISGHVSLFWYQQALGQGPEFLTYFQNEAQLDKSGLPSDRFFAERPEGSVSTLKIQRTQQEDSAVYLCASSLDPGQRIGEQYFGPGTRLTVT.

The rearrangement links TRBV4-1 to TRBJ2-1; 13 bases map to TRBD2. This CDR3 spans 17 amino acids. From germline, CDR1 is MGHRA and CDR2 YSYEKL. The trim removed 3 bases at V and 6 bases at J, leaving 8 bases unmatched. The CDR3 DNA reads TGCGCCAGCAGCCACCCCAGACTAGCGGGAGGACCCAATGAGCAGTTCTTC. Protein sequence: CASSHPRLAGGPNEQFF.

The chain joins TRBV27 to TRBJ2-3; 9 bases align to TRBD2. This CDR3 is built from 14 residues. V dropped 10 bases and J dropped 7; count of bases not matched to a gene: 12. The germline V gene has CDR1 MNHEY and CDR2 SMNVEV (reference sequence). The CDR3 loop is CAIGGAGGPYTQYF. The CDR3 DNA reads TGTGCCATCGGGGGGGCGGGAGGGCCGTATACGCAGTATTTT.